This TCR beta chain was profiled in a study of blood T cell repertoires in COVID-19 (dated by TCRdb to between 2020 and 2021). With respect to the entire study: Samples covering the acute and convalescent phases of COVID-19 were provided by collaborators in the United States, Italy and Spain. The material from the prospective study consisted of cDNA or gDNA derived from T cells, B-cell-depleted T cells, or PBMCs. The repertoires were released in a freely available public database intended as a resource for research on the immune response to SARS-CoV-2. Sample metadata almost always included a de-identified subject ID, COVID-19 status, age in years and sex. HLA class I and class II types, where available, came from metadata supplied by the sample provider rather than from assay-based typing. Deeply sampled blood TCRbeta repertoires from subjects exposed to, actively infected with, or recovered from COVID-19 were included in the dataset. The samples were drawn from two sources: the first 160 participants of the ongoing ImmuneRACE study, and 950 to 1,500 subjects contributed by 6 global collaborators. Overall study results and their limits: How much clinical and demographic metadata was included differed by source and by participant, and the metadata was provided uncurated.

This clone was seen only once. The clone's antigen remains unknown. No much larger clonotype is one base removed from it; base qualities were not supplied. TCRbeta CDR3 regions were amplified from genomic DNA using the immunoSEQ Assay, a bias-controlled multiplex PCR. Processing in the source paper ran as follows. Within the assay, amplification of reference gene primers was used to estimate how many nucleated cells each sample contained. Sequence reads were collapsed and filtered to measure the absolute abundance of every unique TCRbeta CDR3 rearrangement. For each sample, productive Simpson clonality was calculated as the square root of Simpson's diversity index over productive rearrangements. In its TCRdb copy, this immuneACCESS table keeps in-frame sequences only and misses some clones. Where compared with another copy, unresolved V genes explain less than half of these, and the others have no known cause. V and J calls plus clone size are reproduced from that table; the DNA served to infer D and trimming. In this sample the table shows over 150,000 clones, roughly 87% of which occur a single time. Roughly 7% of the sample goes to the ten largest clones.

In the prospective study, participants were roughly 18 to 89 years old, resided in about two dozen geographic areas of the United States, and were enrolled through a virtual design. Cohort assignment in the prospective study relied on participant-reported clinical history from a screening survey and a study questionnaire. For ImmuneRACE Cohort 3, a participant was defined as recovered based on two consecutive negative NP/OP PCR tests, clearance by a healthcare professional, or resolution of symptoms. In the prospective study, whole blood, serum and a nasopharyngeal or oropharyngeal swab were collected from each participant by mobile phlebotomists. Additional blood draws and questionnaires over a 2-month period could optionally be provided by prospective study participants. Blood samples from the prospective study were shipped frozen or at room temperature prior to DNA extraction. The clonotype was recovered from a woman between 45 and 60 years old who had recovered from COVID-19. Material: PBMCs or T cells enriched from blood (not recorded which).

The CDR3 region has the sequence CASSLKSSGMDTQYF. The DNA sequence is given as TGTGCCAGCAGCTTAAAGTCTAGCGGGATGGATACGCAGTATTTT. The chain couples TRBV7-2 to TRBJ2-3; 9 bases in the middle match TRBD2. The germline V gene specifies SGHTA as CDR1 and FQGNSA as CDR2. The CDR3 holds 15 amino acids from the cysteine to the phenylalanine. This entry keeps only the CDR3 DNA: 45 bases, framed from base 1. V has 2 bases trimmed and J has 6 bases trimmed; junction bases matching no gene number 6.